Listed here is a single T cell receptor (beta chain). What it binds is not known. Germline assignment: CDR1 KGHSH and CDR2 LQKENI. V shed 3 bases and J shed 4 bases, with 12 bases lying between them. This CDR3 contains 14 residues. Samples came from axillary lymph nodes draining the breast cancer. TCRdb redid the calling of the multiplex PCR reads with MiXCR, one entry per CDR3 protein. The sample yields about 89,000 distinct CDR3 sequences, roughly 28% seen once. The entry originates in a study of breast tumors, draining lymph nodes, adjacent tissues. Findings and caveats of the study: The lymph node origin of tumor T cells was framed as consistent with a hypothesis, not demonstrated.

This sequence originates from a female donor with breast cancer. Some clones in this sample may be carry-over from other donors' samples. Sequences were obtained from axillary lymph node tissue. The rearrangement joins TRBV18 to TRBJ1-1; D possibly corresponds to TRBD1 (5 bases). In DNA, the CDR3 is TGTGCCAGCTCACCTCAGCAGGGTCTCACTGAAGCTTTCTTT. Translation: CASSPQQGLTEAFF.